The clone carrying this T cell receptor beta chain was counted a single time. Its antigen is not identified. Assay: immunoSEQ multiplex PCR; the TCRdb copy retains only in-frame clones and omits some. There are 40,000 to 50,000 clones in the sample; 60% to 80% occur only once, and around 4.8% lies in the top ten. This sample is part of a study of neoadjuvant anti-PD-1 for oral cavity cancer. Overall study context: Nivolumab at 3 mg/kg was mostly given biweekly, three to four doses, pre-surgery. Non-progressing patients received a fourth nivolumab dose near day 43, then surgery on days 50-56.

Time point indicated: after neoadjuvant nivolumab, at surgical resection. Patients had HPV-negative, locally advanced oral cavity squamous cell carcinoma. Trimming stripped 4 bases from V and 0 bases from J, with 6 bases between. Germline values: CDR1 SQVTM, CDR2 ANQGSEA. The CDR3 is 12 amino acids. General study points: With a few patients per group, TCR findings need larger cohorts.

The gene calls are TRBV29-1 and TRBJ1-1, with no clear D. The clonotype comes from a person aged 40 to 85 with oral cavity squamous cell carcinoma. This specimen was PBMCs, taken after nivolumab (anti-PD-1) treatment. As DNA, the CDR3 is TGCAGCGTTGCTTTAGTGAACACTGAAGCTTTCTTT. Protein sequence: CSVALVNTEAFF.